This entry describes one T cell receptor beta chain. TCRdb analysed the RT-PCR reads with MiXCR anew, one entry per CDR3 protein. The sample lists approximately 200,000 distinct CDR3 sequences, around an eighth occurring once. The data derive from a study of patients and donors after allogeneic stem cell transplantation. Trimming at V came to 3 bases and at J to 6 bases, leaving 6 bases not matched to a gene. The CDR3 has 14 residues. The germline V gene encodes CDR1 LNHDA and CDR2 SQIVND (reference sequence). J is TRBJ2-7 and V is TRBV19; 9 bases match TRBD1. The clonotype was recovered from a human donor who was either an allogeneic HSCT recipient or a stem cell or donor lymphocyte infusion donor (not recorded which). It is not recorded whose cells these are; they may come from a transplant donor. The sequenced sample was blood, either unsorted or a sorted T cell fraction (not recorded which). The CDR3 protein is CASSIGQGTIEQYF. In DNA, the CDR3 is TGTGCCAGTAGTATCGGACAGGGGACGATCGAGCAGTACTTC.